Shown below are 10 T cell receptor beta chains from a single sample sequenced in a study of control samples from healthy donors and cancer patients. The method was immunoSEQ multiplex PCR; TCRdb's version includes in-frame clones alone and lacks a portion of them. In the table there are 100,000 to 150,000 clones, 85% to 95% of which are singletons. The specimen was PBMCs. The receptors derive from a man aged 80 or over with head and neck cancer.

The DNA for the CDR3 is TGTGCCAGCAGCGAGAGACTAGCGGGCTACAATGAGCAGTTCTTC. Translating it yields CASSERLAGYNEQFF. The chain recombines TRBV9 with TRBJ2-1, with TRBD2 matching over 10 bases. The CDR3 has 15 residues. CDR1 is SGDLS and CDR2 is YYNGEE in the germline V gene. The V gene end was trimmed by 3 bases and the J gene end by 3 bases; junction bases not matched to a gene: 3.

This sequence joins TRBV19 and TRBJ1-4, with TRBD1 as a possible D gene (6 bases). The CDR3 runs to 14 residues. Trimming removed 8 bases from V and 0 bases from J, with 10 bases in between. Germline CDR1 and CDR2: LNHDA and SQIVND (reference sequence). This CDR3 reads CASVQGPTNEKLFF. In nucleotides, the CDR3 is TGTGCCAGTGTTCAGGGGCCAACTAATGAAAAACTGTTTTTT.

The chain links TRBV27 to TRBJ1-6, with no clear D. The CDR3 has 14 amino acids. The germline V and J ends were trimmed by 6 bases and 8 bases, with 14 bases remaining between them. Germline assignment: CDR1 MNHEY and CDR2 SMNVEV (reference sequence). DNA of the CDR3: TGTGCCAGCAGACTCCGGACGGTGTATTCACCCCTCCACTTT. As protein: CASRLRTVYSPLHF.

The chain is built from TRBV11-2 and TRBJ2-7; the match to TRBD2 covers 7 bases. V lost 7 bases, J lost 3 bases, and 3 bases stayed unmatched. Per germline, CDR1 SGHAT and CDR2 FQNNGV. The CDR3 sequence is 12 residues long. The CDR3 DNA follows: TGTGCCAGCAAGGGAGGGGACTACGAGCAGTACTTC. Its protein product is CASKGGDYEQYF.

This clone was detected a few times. This chain connects TRBV5-1 to TRBJ2-7, with TRBD1 identical over 9 bases. J lost 5 bases, V lost 0 bases, and 3 bases had no gene match. The CDR3 extends over 14 amino acids. Germline V lookup: CDR1 SGHRS, CDR2 YFSETQ. Written as DNA, the CDR3 is TGCGCCAGCAGCTTGGGGACAGGGGCCAACGAGCAGTACTTC. The encoded protein is CASSLGTGANEQYF.

The chain couples TRBV12-3 or TRBV12-4 to TRBJ1-6, with unresolved D. The CDR3 consists of 13 residues. The V end lost 6 bases, the J end lost 10 bases, and 13 bases lay between the germline ends. CDR3 protein: CASSTKVASPLHF. The CDR3 DNA reads as TGTGCCAGCAGCACAAAGGTGGCATCACCCCTCCACTTT.

With regard to this clone: This same CDR3 is encoded by further DNA sequences in the sample. The V gene is TRBV5-5, the J gene TRBJ2-3; D ambiguous. The length of the CDR3 is 13 residues. The V gene's germline CDR1 is SGHKS and CDR2 YYEKEE (reference sequence). V lost 0 bases, J lost 1 base, and 3 bases lay in between. The CDR3 DNA reads as TGTGCCAGCAGCTTGGAGGGCACAGATACGCAGTATTTT. Translated: CASSLEGTDTQYF. The whole variable domain, remainder taken from reference TRBV5-5 and TRBJ2-3, is DAGVTQSPTHLIKTRGQQVTLRCSPISGHKSVSWYQQVLGQGPQFIFQYYEKEERGRGNFPDRFSARQFPNYSSELNVNALLLGDSALYLCASSLEGTDTQYFGPGTRLTVL.

This rearrangement joins TRBV5-1 to TRBJ2-7; D gene unclear. The germline V and J ends were trimmed by 4 bases and 2 bases, with 7 bases remaining between them. This CDR3 is 12 amino acids long. The germline V gene encodes CDR1 SGHRS and CDR2 YFSETQ. The CDR3 is CASSDGPYEQYF. For the CDR3, the DNA is TGCGCCAGCAGCGACGGACCCTACGAGCAGTACTTC.

This clone was observed once. The CDR3, as DNA: TGTGCCAGCAGCCCGACGGGGACAATAGGCACTGAAGCTTTCTTT. Its translation: CASSPTGTIGTEAFF. The chain joins TRBV7-8 to TRBJ1-1; D is perhaps TRBD1 (6 bases). The CDR3 length is 15 residues. Trimming cost V 5 bases and J 4 bases, with 17 bases left between them. Germline V gene lookup returns CDR1 SGHVS and CDR2 FQNEAQ.

The chain couples TRBV29-1 to TRBJ1-2; D is unclear. The germline V and J ends were trimmed by 6 bases and 4 bases, with 12 bases remaining between them. Per germline, CDR1 SQVTM and CDR2 ANQGSEA. The CDR3 loop spans 12 amino acids. The CDR3, as DNA: TGCAGCGTCGCCGGTTCCCGCTATGGCTACACCTTC. As protein: CSVAGSRYGYTF.